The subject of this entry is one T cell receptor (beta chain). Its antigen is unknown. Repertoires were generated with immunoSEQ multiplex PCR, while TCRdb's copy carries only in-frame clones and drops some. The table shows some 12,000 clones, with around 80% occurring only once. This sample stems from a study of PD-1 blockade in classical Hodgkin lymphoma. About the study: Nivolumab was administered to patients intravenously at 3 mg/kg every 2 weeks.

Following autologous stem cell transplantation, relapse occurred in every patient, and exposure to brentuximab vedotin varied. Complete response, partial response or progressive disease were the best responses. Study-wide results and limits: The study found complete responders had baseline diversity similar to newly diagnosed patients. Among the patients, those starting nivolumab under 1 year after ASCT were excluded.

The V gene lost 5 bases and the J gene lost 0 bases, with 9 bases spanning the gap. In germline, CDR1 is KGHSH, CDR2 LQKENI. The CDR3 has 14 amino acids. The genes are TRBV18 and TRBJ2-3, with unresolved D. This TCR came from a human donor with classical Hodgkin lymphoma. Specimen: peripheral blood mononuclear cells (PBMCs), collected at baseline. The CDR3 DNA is TGTGCCAGCTCATCCTCCGGGAGCACAGATACGCAGTATTTT. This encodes CASSSSGSTDTQYF.